These 25 T cell receptor beta chains were all obtained from the same sample, sequenced in a study of shared clonotypes between healthy human individuals. TCRdb's table, derived via immunoSEQ multiplex PCR, lists solely in-frame clones and lacks some. The sample has around 700,000 clones, 74% seen once. Specimen: memory CD4+ T cells sorted from blood. Subset indicated: CD45RA-negative fraction. These receptors all come from a woman aged 25 to 45 in good health.

The rearrangement uses TRBV30 and TRBJ2-3; perhaps TRBD2 as D (7 bases). In germline, CDR1 is GTSNPN, CDR2 SVGIG (reference sequence). This CDR3 is built from 15 residues. V was pared by 2 bases and J by 1 base, with 13 bases between. The CDR3 here is CAWSQVGGRTDTQYF. CDR3 DNA sequence: TGTGCCTGGAGTCAGGTCGGGGGGCGCACAGATACGCAGTATTTT.

V gene TRBV6-1 combines with J gene TRBJ2-2, with D possibly being TRBD2 (6 bases). The CDR3 sequence is 15 residues long. Germline values: CDR1 MNHNS, CDR2 SASEGT. Trimming removed 6 bases from V and 6 bases from J, with 17 bases in between. The CDR3 sequence is CASSQRPRLAGELFF. DNA of the CDR3: TGTGCCAGCAGCCAACGTCCTAGACTAGCCGGGGAGCTGTTTTTT.

V and J are TRBV2 and TRBJ2-3, with TRBD2 identical over 9 bases. This CDR3 has 14 amino acids. J lost 2 bases, V lost 6 bases, and 3 bases had no gene match. Germline CDR1 and CDR2: SNHLY and FYNNEI. CDR3 bases: TGTGCCAGCAGGCAGCGGGAGGACACAGATACGCAGTATTTT. Translated, it gives CASRQREDTDTQYF.

The V call is TRBV10-1, the J call TRBJ2-2, with D maybe TRBD1 (6 bases). The CDR3 sequence is 14 residues long. Trimming removed 5 bases at V and 5 bases at J, with 12 bases between. CDR1 WNHNN and CDR2 SYGVQD come from the germline V gene (reference sequence). The CDR3 nucleotides read TGCGCCAGCAGTCGGACAGTAAATACCGGGGAGCTGTTTTTT. It is translated as CASSRTVNTGELFF.

The chain joins TRBV14 to TRBJ2-1, with D maybe TRBD2 (6 bases). This CDR3 region has 21 residues. CDR1 and CDR2 (germline): SGHDN, FVKESK. V was cut by 0 bases and J by 1 base, with 25 bases left in between. The CDR3 bases are TGTGCCAGCAGCCAAGATAAGGTTCTGGGTCGCGGGATCGGATCCTACAATGAGCAGTTCTTC. It codes for CASSQDKVLGRGIGSYNEQFF.

This clone was recorded a few times. J is TRBJ2-1 and V is TRBV10-1, with a tentative D call TRBD2 (5 bases). The germline gives CDR1 WNHNN, CDR2 SYGVQD (reference sequence). Deletions cut 0 bases from V and 6 bases from J, with 9 bases between. CDR3 length equals 14 residues. The CDR3 DNA is TGCGCCAGCAGTGAGTCTAGCGTGACCAATGAGCAGTTCTTC. Amino acid sequence: CASSESSVTNEQFF.

The rearrangement uses TRBV27 and TRBJ1-2; D may be TRBD1 (5 bases). This CDR3 has 15 residues. Deletions cut 4 bases from V and 3 bases from J, with 15 bases between. The germline gives CDR1 MNHEY, CDR2 SMNVEV (reference sequence). The CDR3 spells CASSYGTPGDYGYTF. CDR3 coding DNA: TGTGCCAGCAGTTACGGGACTCCTGGGGACTATGGCTACACCTTC.

In this sample, this clone turned up once. The rearrangement joins TRBV15 to TRBJ2-5, with TRBD1 matching 9 bases. The germline V gene encodes CDR1 LNHNV and CDR2 YYDKDF (reference sequence). The V gene end was trimmed by 5 bases and the J gene end by 6 bases; junction bases not matched to a gene: 7. This CDR3 is built from 14 residues. The CDR3 is CATSWGQGTQTQYF. For the CDR3, the DNA is TGTGCCACCAGCTGGGGACAGGGAACACAGACCCAGTACTTC.

Here the CDR3 DNA reads TGTGCCAGCAGCACTACCGGGACTAGCAGTACCGGGGAGCTGTTTTTT. Its translation is CASSTTGTSSTGELFF. This chain joins TRBV7-2 and TRBJ2-2; 9 bases fit TRBD2. This CDR3 comprises 16 residues. The V gene end was trimmed by 5 bases and the J gene end by 5 bases; junction bases not matched to a gene: 9. Per germline, CDR1 SGHTA and CDR2 FQGNSA.

The genes are TRBV6-6 and TRBJ2-7; unclear D gene. Germline V gene data show CDR1 as MNHNY and CDR2 as SVGAGI (reference sequence). CDR3 length: 14 amino acids. Trimming removed 0 bases from V and 3 bases from J, with 9 bases in between. The CDR3 here is CASSYSVRNYEQYF. DNA of the CDR3: TGTGCCAGCAGTTACTCTGTCAGGAACTACGAGCAGTACTTC.

This clone is a singleton in its sample. This rearrangement joins TRBV28 to TRBJ1-4, with TRBD1 as a possible D gene (6 bases). Germline V lookup: CDR1 MDHEN, CDR2 SYDVKM. V dropped 6 bases and J dropped 16 bases, with 21 bases sitting between them. The CDR3 loop spans 13 amino acids. For the CDR3, the DNA is TGTGCCAGCAGCTGGAACCGGGACACCGGGCAGTTTTTT. Protein sequence: CASSWNRDTGQFF.

This chain joins TRBV4-1 and TRBJ2-3; 10 bases align to TRBD1. Germline V gene lookup returns CDR1 MGHRA and CDR2 YSYEKL. Trimming removed 4 bases from V and 2 bases from J; junction bases left unmatched: 6. CDR3 length equals 16 residues. The CDR3 sequence is CASSPLGQGDTDTQYF. For the CDR3, the DNA is TGCGCCAGCAGCCCCCTCGGACAGGGGGACACAGATACGCAGTATTTT.

The V gene is TRBV28, the J gene TRBJ2-1; TRBD1 matches at 7 bases. Trimming took 4 bases from V and 10 from J; bases not matched to a gene: 13. This CDR3 spans 15 amino acids. Germline values: CDR1 MDHEN, CDR2 SYDVKM. The CDR3 sequence is CASSSTGVSVSEQFF. For the CDR3, the DNA is TGTGCCAGCAGTTCTACAGGGGTATCGGTTAGCGAGCAGTTCTTC.

V is TRBV5-1 and J is TRBJ2-5; D possibly corresponds to TRBD1 (5 bases). Trimming cost V 0 bases and J 2 bases, with 11 bases left between them. Germline CDR1 and CDR2: SGHRS and YFSETQ. The CDR3 sequence is 15 residues long. DNA of the CDR3: TGCGCCAGCAGCTTGGCCGTCAGACAGCAAGAGACCCAGTACTTC. Residues: CASSLAVRQQETQYF. The variable domain in full, completed from reference TRBV5-1 and TRBJ2-5, reads KAGVTQTPRYLIKTRGQQVTLSCSPISGHRSVSWYQQTPGQGLQFLFEYFSETQRNKGNFPGRFSGRQFSNSRSEMNVSTLELGDSALYLCASSLAVRQQETQYFGPGTRLLVL.

This clone was detected many times. Other DNA sequences in the same sample also yield this CDR3. This rearrangement joins TRBV27 to TRBJ1-2, with D possibly TRBD1 on 5 matching bases. The CDR3 extends over 14 amino acids. Germline V gene data show CDR1 as MNHEY and CDR2 as SMNVEV (reference sequence). Trimming took 5 bases from V and 8 from J, leaving 18 bases between them. CDR3: CASSGGALDTGYTF. As DNA, the CDR3 is TGTGCCAGCAGTGGAGGGGCCCTAGACACGGGCTACACCTTC.

The chain is built from TRBV10-3 and TRBJ2-6; TRBD2 agrees at 9 bases. The length of the CDR3 is 18 residues. V trimming: 6 bases; J trimming: 4 bases; junction bases outside the gene matches: 13. Germline lookup yields CDR1 ENHRY and CDR2 SYGVKD. In DNA, the CDR3 is TGTGCCATCAGCCGAGAGTTAGCGGGAGAGGCCGGGGCCAACGTCCTGACTTTC. Translating gives CAISRELAGEAGANVLTF.

The chain links TRBV30 to TRBJ2-2; D not resolved. CDR3 size: 14 residues. V lost 2 bases to trimming and J lost 1 base, with 8 bases between them. Germline values: CDR1 GTSNPN, CDR2 SVGIG (reference sequence). CDR3 in amino acids: CAWSQKLNTGELFF. Here the CDR3 DNA reads TGTGCCTGGAGTCAAAAGTTGAACACCGGGGAGCTGTTTTTT. The entire variable domain, with the rest obtained from reference TRBV30 and TRBJ2-2, is as follows: SQTIHQWPATLVQPVGSPLSLECTVEGTSNPNLYWYRQAAGRGLQLLFYSVGIGQISSEVPQNLSASRPQDRQFILSSKKLLLSDSGFYLCAWSQKLNTGELFFGEGSRLTVL.

This rearrangement joins TRBV5-4 to TRBJ2-5; D ambiguous. CDR3 length equals 12 residues. From germline, CDR1 is SGHNT and CDR2 YYREEE (reference sequence). Trimming removed 4 bases at V and 5 bases at J, with 9 bases between. The CDR3 loop reads CASSLAQETQYF. DNA for the CDR3: TGTGCCAGCAGCCTCGCCCAGGAGACCCAGTACTTC.

The chain combines TRBV4-1 with TRBJ2-1; 7 bases are a match to TRBD2. Germline trimming cut 6 bases from V and 4 bases from J; bases unmatched to any gene: 9. In germline, CDR1 is MGHRA, CDR2 YSYEKL. CDR3 length: 15 amino acids. CDR3 loop: CASSFYGRSYNEQFF. The CDR3 nucleotides are TGCGCCAGCAGTTTCTACGGGAGGTCTTACAATGAGCAGTTCTTC.

The chain joins TRBV4-1 to TRBJ2-3; the match to TRBD2 covers 12 bases. Looked up from germline, CDR1 is MGHRA and CDR2 is YSYEKL. Losses at the gene ends were 1 base for V and 1 base for J; bases not matched to a gene: 12. CDR3 length equals 20 residues. The CDR3 DNA is TGCGCCAGCAGCCAAGGGTCGTTGTCTAGCGGGAGGGCCGGCACAGATACGCAGTATTTT. It encodes CASSQGSLSSGRAGTDTQYF.

The chain carries TRBV29-1 and TRBJ2-1; D is possibly TRBD1 or TRBD2 (5 bases each). V lost 4 bases to trimming and J lost 16 bases, with 14 bases between them. There are 10 residues in the CDR3. CDR1 and CDR2 (germline): SQVTM, ANQGSEA. The CDR3 is CSVAVGVPFF. The CDR3 bases are TGCAGCGTTGCCGTGGGGGTCCCCTTCTTC.

The chain links TRBV30 to TRBJ2-7; 7 bases align to TRBD1. Germline V gene lookup returns CDR1 GTSNPN and CDR2 SVGIG (reference sequence). The CDR3 runs 18 residues. Losses at the gene ends were 0 bases for V and 4 bases for J; bases not matched to a gene: 18. The CDR3 protein is CAWSVPSAYRGSVYEQYF. In nucleotides, the CDR3 is TGTGCCTGGAGTGTACCCTCAGCTTACAGGGGATCGGTGTACGAGCAGTACTTC.

CDR3 region: CASDVGYFREEQFF. The CDR3 nucleotides read TGTGCCAGCGACGTCGGCTACTTCAGGGAGGAGCAGTTCTTC. The V and J genes are TRBV7-9 and TRBJ2-1; D is tentatively TRBD1 or TRBD2 (5 bases each). The CDR3 sequence is 14 residues long. CDR1 is SEHNR, CDR2 FQNEAQ, per germline (reference sequence). Trimming took 8 bases from V and 10 from J, leaving 21 bases between them.

The chain is built from TRBV7-3 and TRBJ2-5, with TRBD1 matching 9 bases. Germline CDR1 SGHTA, CDR2 FQGTGA. This CDR3 is built from 15 residues. V gave up 2 bases and J gave up 5 bases; unmatched junction bases: 6. The DNA of the CDR3 is TGTGCCAGCAGCTTAGTGGCGGGACAGGGTGAGACCCAGTACTTC. It translates to CASSLVAGQGETQYF.

The chain uses TRBV19 and TRBJ2-1, with 10 bases aligning to TRBD1. After removal of 3 bases from V and 5 bases from J, the junction contained 4 bases not matched to a gene. The CDR3 has 15 amino acids. Germline CDR1 LNHDA, CDR2 SQIVND (reference sequence). The CDR3 loop is CASSMGQGWHNEQFF. The CDR3 DNA sequence: TGTGCCAGTAGTATGGGACAGGGGTGGCACAATGAGCAGTTCTTC. Filled out from reference TRBV19 and TRBJ2-1, the complete variable domain reads DGGITQSPKYLFRKEGQNVTLSCEQNLNHDAMYWYRQDPGQGLRLIYYSQIVNDFQKGDIAEGYSVSREKKESFPLTVTSAQKNPTAFYLCASSMGQGWHNEQFFGPGTRLTVL.